This TCR beta chain was retrieved from a study of T cells after posttransplantation cyclophosphamide. General study results and limits: Blood and skin or GI T cell repertoires showed limited TRB overlap.

V lost 8 bases, J lost 2 bases, and 6 bases stayed unmatched. The CDR3 has 15 amino acids. The germline gives CDR1 MNHNS, CDR2 SASEGT. Note on this clone: Its antigen remains unidentified.

Data came from immunoSEQ multiplex PCR; TCRdb stores just in-frame clones and leaves some out. The sample includes 66,000 or so clones, about 94% of them seen just once. The receptor was derived from a woman in her twenties or thirties in good health and a related stem cell transplant donor. The sequencing input was PBMCs. The rearrangement links TRBV6-1 to TRBJ1-1; 12 bases agree with TRBD1. For the CDR3, the DNA is TGTGCCAGCGGGGACAGGGGGCGTGAAAACACTGAAGCTTTCTTT. It translates to CASGDRGRENTEAFF.